This T cell receptor (beta chain) comes out of a study of cytomegalovirus exposure and HLA in healthy donors. The CDR3 has 15 amino acids. The ends lost 6 bases at V and 4 bases at J; junction bases unmatched: 6. Germline values: CDR1 MNHNS, CDR2 SASEGT. Primers for the PCR totalled 60 Vbeta and 13 Jbeta. Generated by immunoSEQ multiplex PCR, the TCRdb table keeps only in-frame clones and is missing some. The data contain approximately 120,000 clones, 77% of them singletons. Sequences were obtained from PBMCs. The source of this sequence is a woman aged 40-49 years in good health and CMV-seropositive. V and J are TRBV6-1 and TRBJ1-5; 10 nucleotides match TRBD1. This CDR3 reads CASSTGQGRNQPQHF. The CDR3 DNA follows: TGTGCCAGCAGCACGGGACAGGGGAGAAATCAGCCCCAGCATTTT.